A selection of T cell receptor beta chains follows, all from one sample in a study of T cell changes during pregnancy in multiple sclerosis. Assay used: immunoSEQ multiplex PCR; TCRdb lists only in-frame clones, some missing. The table lists some 69,000 clones, more than 80% of them singletons. The sample was peripheral blood, taken in the second trimester of pregnancy. All receptors derive from a female donor in good health, enrolled as a control in a pregnancy study. Each CDR3 is given with its conserved first and last residue. D genes are given only for firm matches. The size field is filled for only some rows; it gives once, few, many or a size class.

CDR3 DNA | CDR3 protein | V gene | D gene | clone size | J gene
TGTGCCAGCAGCTGGGGGGGGACACTGAACACCGGGGAGCTGTTTTTT | CASSWGGTLNTGELFF | TRBV4-2 | NA | NA | TRBJ2-2
TGCGCCAGCAGCTTTCAGGGCGAGAACTATGGCTACACCTTC | CASSFQGENYGYTF | TRBV5-1 | NA | NA | TRBJ1-2
TGTGCCAGCAGTTTCCAGCGGGGGCCGAAAGAGACCCAGTACTTC | CASSFQRGPKETQYF | TRBV6-5 | TRBD2 | NA | TRBJ2-5
TGCGCCAGCAGCCCCAAAACGCTCCTAAACACCGGGGAGCTGTTTTTT | CASSPKTLLNTGELFF | TRBV4-3 | NA | NA | TRBJ2-2
TGCGCCAGCAGCCCTCGGGACAGGGGAAGGAACAATGAGCAGTTCTTC | CASSPRDRGRNNEQFF | TRBV4-1 | TRBD1 | NA | TRBJ2-1
TGTGCCAGCAGTCCCCACGGGGGGCCCACCTACGAGCAGTACTTC | CASSPHGGPTYEQYF | TRBV28 | NA | NA | TRBJ2-7
TGTGCCAGCAGCCAGGGGGTAGACTATGGCTACACCTTC | CASSQGVDYGYTF | TRBV7-3 | TRBD1 | NA | TRBJ1-2
TGTGCCAGCAGTTACTCTGGGACAGGTACGCAGTATTTT | CASSYSGTGTQYF | TRBV6-5 | TRBD1 | NA | TRBJ2-3
TGTGCCAGCAGTTATACCCGGGCCGGGGAGCTGTTTTTT | CASSYTRAGELFF | TRBV27 | NA | NA | TRBJ2-2
TGTGCCAGCAGTTACTCGAGAGGATATGGCTACACCTTC | CASSYSRGYGYTF | TRBV6-5 | NA | once | TRBJ1-2
TGTGCCAGCACCCTCTGGGGCAGGGGAAAAGAGACCCAGTACTTC | CASTLWGRGKETQYF | TRBV5-4 | NA | NA | TRBJ2-5
TGTGCCAGCAGCGTAACCGACAGGGACGCAGATACGCAGTATTTT | CASSVTDRDADTQYF | TRBV9 | TRBD1 | NA | TRBJ2-3
TGTGCCAGCAGCCAGCCCAGCGGGGGGGTGGAGGAGCAGTACTTC | CASSQPSGGVEEQYF | TRBV27 | TRBD2 | NA | TRBJ2-7
TGTGCTAGCAGCTCCCTGTCTAGCGGGGGCGAGCAGTACTTC | CASSSLSSGGEQYF | TRBV7-7 | TRBD2 | NA | TRBJ2-7
TGTGCCAGCAGCCCCGGTGGAGCGTTCTCCTACGAGCAGTACTTC | CASSPGGAFSYEQYF | TRBV5-5 | NA | NA | TRBJ2-7
TGTGCCAGCAGTTTCGGGACAGGGTACCGTCAGACCCAGTACTTC | CASSFGTGYRQTQYF | TRBV11-2 | TRBD1 | NA | TRBJ2-5